A selection of T cell receptor beta chains follows, all from one sample in a study of blood T cell repertoires in COVID-19. Sequenced by immunoSEQ multiplex PCR; TCRdb stores in-frame clones only, minus some. This table holds approximately 200,000 clones, 65% to 90% found once. The sample consisted of peripheral blood. The receptors stem from a man over 45 with acute or convalescent COVID-19. Each CDR3 is given with its conserved first and last residue. A D gene is named only where the DNA matches it firmly. The size field is filled for only some rows; it gives once, few, many or a size class.

DNA | CDR3 | V | D | size | J
TGTGCCAGCAGCTTGGTGGCAGGCACATTGTCTTCACCCCTCCACTTT | CASSLVAGTLSSPLHF | TRBV5-5 | NA | NA | TRBJ1-6
TGTGCCAGCAGTGGGGACAGGGTGGTGGCAGATACGCAGTATTTT | CASSGDRVVADTQYF | TRBV27 | TRBD1 | NA | TRBJ2-3
TGTGCCTGGAGCGCGGGGGGCCACAATGAGCAGTTCTTC | CAWSAGGHNEQFF | TRBV30 | TRBD2 | few | TRBJ2-1
TGTGCCAGCAGCTTAGTATCGGGGATTGATGGCTACACCTTC | CASSLVSGIDGYTF | TRBV11-2 | NA | NA | TRBJ1-2
TGTGCCAGCAGCATTGGGGTGAGCCCGGGACAAAAGAATCAGCCCCAGCATTTT | CASSIGVSPGQKNQPQHF | TRBV5-8 | NA | NA | TRBJ1-5
TGTGCCAGTAGTATGGAGGGGAAGGGGAACACTGAAGCTTTCTTT | CASSMEGKGNTEAFF | TRBV19 | NA | NA | TRBJ1-1
TGCGCCAGCAGCCCCACGACAGGGGTGAACACTGAAGCTTTCTTT | CASSPTTGVNTEAFF | TRBV5-1 | TRBD1 | NA | TRBJ1-1
TGTGCCAGCAGCCTGGGCACCAGCAATCAGCCCCAGCATTTT | CASSLGTSNQPQHF | TRBV3-1/TRBV3-2 | NA | NA | TRBJ1-5
TGTGCCAGCAGTTATGGGACTGACTCTGGAAACACCATATATTTT | CASSYGTDSGNTIYF | TRBV6-5 | NA | NA | TRBJ1-3
TGTGCCAGCACTATGACAGGGTCTTACTATGGCTACACCTTC | CASTMTGSYYGYTF | TRBV6-5 | TRBD1 | NA | TRBJ1-2
TGCGCCAGCAGCAGGCGGACAGGGTACACCGGGGAGCTGTTTTTT | CASSRRTGYTGELFF | TRBV5-1 | TRBD1 | NA | TRBJ2-2
TGTGCCAGCTCACCGGTGGTGACTAGCGGGGTCTACAATGAGCAGTTCTTC | CASSPVVTSGVYNEQFF | TRBV18 | TRBD2 | NA | TRBJ2-1
TGTGCCAGCAGCGTAACAGGGGGAAATGAAAAACTGTTTTTT | CASSVTGGNEKLFF | TRBV9 | TRBD1 | NA | TRBJ1-4
TGTGCCAGCAGCGAGGGGCCCCAAGAGACCCAGTACTTC | CASSEGPQETQYF | TRBV9 | NA | once | TRBJ2-5
TGTGCCAGCAAGGTAGAGGCGAGCTCTGGGGCCAACGTCCTGACTTTC | CASKVEASSGANVLTF | TRBV6-6 | NA | NA | TRBJ2-6
TGTGCCAGCAGGGAAGGACTAGCGGGGTATGAGCAGTTCTTC | CASREGLAGYEQFF | TRBV2 | TRBD2 | NA | TRBJ2-1
TGTGCCACCAGTGACTCACTAGCGGGGCTAGAGACCCAGTACTTC | CATSDSLAGLETQYF | TRBV24-1 | TRBD2 | NA | TRBJ2-5
TGTGCCAGCAGTGTTTCACTAGCCGCCGGGGAGCTGTTTTTT | CASSVSLAAGELFF | TRBV2 | NA | NA | TRBJ2-2
TGCGCCAGCAGCCCCTACGGCGGGACCGGGGAGCTGTTTTTT | CASSPYGGTGELFF | TRBV5-1 | NA | few | TRBJ2-2
TGTGCCTGGAGTGTACCAGGCAGAATAAACACTGAAGCTTTCTTT | CAWSVPGRINTEAFF | TRBV30 | NA | once | TRBJ1-1
TGTGCCAGCAGCGAGAAGACAGGGCAGGAGACCCAGTACTTC | CASSEKTGQETQYF | TRBV5-4 | TRBD1 | NA | TRBJ2-5
TGTGCCAGTAGTACACTAGCGGGGAATAATGAGCAGTTCTTC | CASSTLAGNNEQFF | TRBV19 | TRBD2 | NA | TRBJ2-1
TGCGCCAGCACACAACGGGGTGGCGGGGGCCAGGCCAATGAGCAGTTCTTC | CASTQRGGGGQANEQFF | TRBV10-2 | NA | NA | TRBJ2-1
TGTGCCAGCAGCCAAGAGGGAGGATCTCGTATTCGGCCCCAGCATTTT | CASSQEGGSRIRPQHF | TRBV4-2 | NA | NA | TRBJ1-5
TGTGCCAGCAGTTACTCTAGCGGGGCAACTAATGAAAAACTGTTTTTT | CASSYSSGATNEKLFF | TRBV6-5 | NA | NA | TRBJ1-4
TGTGCCAGCAGCTTAGACGAGGCGACGGTGCCCCAGCATTTT | CASSLDEATVPQHF | TRBV7-8 | NA | NA | TRBJ1-5
TGTGCCAGCAGGAATACCGACAGGTCCGCCGTAGAGTTCTTC | CASRNTDRSAVEFF | TRBV27 | NA | NA | TRBJ2-1
TGTGCCGGGGGACAGGGGGCGGCCGGGGAGCTGTTTTTT | CAGGQGAAGELFF | TRBV12-3/TRBV12-4 | TRBD1 | NA | TRBJ2-2
TGTGCCATCAGTGAGTCGAAATGGCTGGTTGATCAGCCCCAGCATTTT | CAISESKWLVDQPQHF | TRBV10-3 | NA | NA | TRBJ1-5
TGTGCCAGCTGGGGGCAATGGGATGAAAAACTGTTTTTT | CASWGQWDEKLFF | TRBV2 | NA | NA | TRBJ1-4
TGCGCCAGCAGCTTGTCGGCAGGGACACCCTACGAGCAGTACTTC | CASSLSAGTPYEQYF | TRBV5-1 | NA | NA | TRBJ2-7
TGTGCCAGCAGCCAGGGACAGGGTCTCTACAATGAGCAGTTCTTC | CASSQGQGLYNEQFF | TRBV5-8 | TRBD1 | few | TRBJ2-1
TGTGCCTCTAACCTGGGACAGCGGACGGGGGAGCTGTTTTTT | CASNLGQRTGELFF | TRBV19 | TRBD1 | NA | TRBJ2-2
TGCAGCGTTGAAGATCGGGGACAGCGGAACTATGGCTACACCTTC | CSVEDRGQRNYGYTF | TRBV29-1 | TRBD1 | NA | TRBJ1-2
TGTGCCAGCAGCCAGGAGGACAGGGCTAACACTGAAGCTTTCTTT | CASSQEDRANTEAFF | TRBV4-2 | TRBD1 | NA | TRBJ1-1
TGTGCCAGCAGTTCCAGGGGGTCACTCTCCTACGAGCAGTACTTC | CASSSRGSLSYEQYF | TRBV6-2/TRBV6-3 | TRBD1 | NA | TRBJ2-7
TGTGCCACCAGCAGAGTCTCCGGGGGCTATGGCTACACCTTC | CATSRVSGGYGYTF | TRBV15 | NA | NA | TRBJ1-2
TGTGCCAGCAGCTTAGGAGGGGGAAATGAAAAACTGTTTTTT | CASSLGGGNEKLFF | TRBV7-9 | NA | NA | TRBJ1-4
TGTGCCAGCAGCAGGACTTACACTGAAGCTTTCTTT | CASSRTYTEAFF | TRBV7-2 | NA | once | TRBJ1-1
TGTGCCAGCAGGAAAGGGACAGTTTATGGCTACACCTTC | CASRKGTVYGYTF | TRBV12-3/TRBV12-4 | TRBD1 | NA | TRBJ1-2
TGTGCCAGCAGCGACACGACAGGCAGCCAGCCCCAGCATTTT | CASSDTTGSQPQHF | TRBV2 | NA | NA | TRBJ1-5
TGCGCCAGCAGCGCCGGGGAGACTGAAGCTTTCTTT | CASSAGETEAFF | TRBV10-2 | NA | NA | TRBJ1-1
TGTGCCAGCAGCCCCTCGGGGGGCAATCAGCCCCAGCATTTT | CASSPSGGNQPQHF | TRBV9 | NA | few | TRBJ1-5